The next 20 T cell receptor beta chains were all read from a single sample in a study of T cell repertoires in cytomegalovirus infection. TCRdb re-derived calls from the reads in MiXCR, one entry per CDR3 protein. The sample includes around 450,000 distinct CDR3 sequences, 25% to 40% of them seen just once. Sequences were obtained from PBMCs. Receptor source: a human donor in good health (CMV status not recorded). Some clones in this sample may be carry-over from other donors' samples.

This clonotype was counted a few times. The J gene is TRBJ1-3, the V gene TRBV7-8; 8 positions match TRBD1. The CDR3 sequence is 16 residues long. The J segment lost 5 bases and the V segment lost 2 bases, leaving 8 bases of the junction unmatched. Germline CDR1 is SGHVS and CDR2 is FQNEAQ. The CDR3 region is CASSLMDRVERNTIYF. The CDR3 coding sequence is TGTGCCAGCAGCTTAATGGACAGGGTAGAGAGAAACACCATATATTTT.

The J gene is TRBJ1-2, the V gene TRBV6-1; D gene ambiguous. This CDR3 has 15 amino acids. Germline CDR1 reads MNHNS; CDR2 reads SASEGT. Deletions cut 6 bases from V and 1 base from J, with 15 bases between. The CDR3 loop is CASRGGQLRNYGYTF. CDR3 in DNA: TGTGCCAGCAGGGGTGGGCAGCTCCGTAACTATGGCTACACCTTC.

Only a few counts were recorded for this clonotype. The chain couples TRBV15 to TRBJ1-2; weak D call: TRBD1 (5 bases). The germline CDR1 and CDR2 sequences are LNHNV and YYDKDF (reference sequence). The CDR3 spans 13 residues. Trimming took 1 base from V and 8 from J, leaving 11 bases between them. The CDR3 DNA follows: TGTGCCACCAGCAGAGGCAGGGAAGGGGGCTACACCTTC. Amino acids: CATSRGREGGYTF.

A word on this clonotype: At one end the junction does not follow the germline gene, possibly because of a read error. V and J are TRBV12-3 or TRBV12-4 and TRBJ2-5, with 13 nucleotides matching TRBD2. The CDR3 extends over 13 amino acids. CDR3: CASSPGTSGTKYF. DNA for the CDR3: TGTGCCAGCAGCCCAGGGACTAGCGGGACCAAGTACTTC.

The chain has TRBV7-8 and TRBJ1-3; D uncertain. The CDR3 totals 18 residues. In germline, CDR1 is SGHVS, CDR2 FQNEAQ. Trimming cost V 1 base and J 0 bases, with 16 bases left between them. CDR3 bases: TGTGCCAGCAGCTTAGGTATACCCCACAAGGCCTCTGGAAACACCATATATTTT. It translates to CASSLGIPHKASGNTIYF.

This clonotype was seen only a few times. This may be a read error, as it is one base from a much larger clone. This sequence joins TRBV27 and TRBJ2-5; D may match TRBD1 or TRBD2 (5 bases each). Trimming pared 6 bases from V and 3 bases from J, leaving 5 bases between. This CDR3 contains 11 residues. CDR1 and CDR2 (germline): MNHEY, SMNVEV (reference sequence). The CDR3 protein is CASRGEETQYF. CDR3 DNA sequence: TGTGCCAGCAGGGGGGAAGAGACCCAGTACTTC.

There are a few counts of this clonotype. This CDR3 is CASSEFAGGNSPLHF. CDR3 DNA sequence: TGTGCCAGCAGTGAATTTGCAGGGGGTAATTCACCCCTCCACTTT. This chain links TRBV25-1 with TRBJ1-6; the match to TRBD1 covers 7 bases. The V and J ends lost 1 base and 6 bases, in that order; junction bases with no gene match: 3. Germline loops: CDR1 MGHDK, CDR2 SYGVNS. The CDR3 totals 15 residues.

This clonotype was counted at least ten times. The J gene is TRBJ2-1, the V gene TRBV12-3 or TRBV12-4; a weak D match, TRBD1 (7 bases). The V end lost 4 bases, the J end lost 6 bases, and 19 bases lay between the germline ends. This CDR3 region has 16 residues. The DNA for the CDR3 is TGTGCCAGCAGTTCACCAAAAGACAGGGAGGTCAATGAGCAGTTCTTC. Amino acid sequence: CASSSPKDREVNEQFF.

This clonotype was recorded a few times. The chain couples TRBV2 to TRBJ2-5; D gene ambiguous. Germline CDR1 reads SNHLY; CDR2 reads FYNNEI. The V end was cut by 6 bases, the J end by 5 bases, with 7 bases between. The CDR3 runs to 11 residues. Written as DNA, the CDR3 is TGTGCCAGCAGAAACTGGGAGACCCAGTACTTC. Its protein product is CASRNWETQYF.

V usage is TRBV5-8 and J usage is TRBJ2-2; D is uncertain. V gave up 2 bases and J gave up 7 bases, with 21 bases separating them. Germline V CDR1 and CDR2: SGHTS, YDEGEE. The length of the CDR3 is 17 residues. CDR3 in DNA: TGTGCCAGCAGCTTTCCCGTCATGGGCCTGAGAGGCGGGGAGCTGTTTTTT. The encoded protein is CASSFPVMGLRGGELFF.

With respect to this clonotype: One junction end does not reproduce the germline sequence, and a read error may be involved. J is TRBJ1-1 and V is TRBV7-4; tentatively, D is TRBD1 (5 bases). This CDR3 has 15 amino acids. CDR1 is SGHVT and CDR2 is SQSDAQ in the germline V gene. CDR3 sequence: CASSPSQGVNTEALF. The CDR3 bases are TGTGCCAGCAGCCCCTCGCAGGGCGTGAACACTGAAGCTTTATTT.

The chain combines TRBV29-1 with TRBJ2-5; no definite D call. Germline assignment: CDR1 SQVTM and CDR2 ANQGSEA. The V end lost 3 bases, the J end lost 1 base, and 15 bases lay between the germline ends. The CDR3 sequence is 15 residues long. The CDR3 sequence: CSVEAGQGLQETQYF. The CDR3 DNA follows: TGCAGCGTTGAGGCCGGCCAAGGGCTCCAAGAGACCCAGTACTTC.

V usage is TRBV19 and J usage is TRBJ1-5; D not resolved. Trimming removed 6 bases from V and 6 bases from J, with 12 bases in between. This CDR3 contains 13 residues. Germline assignment: CDR1 LNHDA and CDR2 SQIVND (reference sequence). CDR3 DNA sequence: TGTGCCAGTAGGGATGGCCGGGGTCAGCCCCAGCATTTT. It codes for CASRDGRGQPQHF.

This clonotype has a handful of counts. DNA of the CDR3: TGTGCCAGCAGTAAGGGCCTGGCGGATCACTATGGCTACACCTTC. It encodes CASSKGLADHYGYTF. The chain has TRBV6-1 and TRBJ1-2; D unclear. The V end lost 5 bases, the J end lost 3 bases, and 16 bases lay between the germline ends. Germline V gives CDR1 MNHNS, CDR2 SASEGT. The CDR3 covers 15 residues.

This clonotype came up many times. A clone one base away is much larger, so this may be a read error. The rearrangement uses TRBV7-9 and TRBJ2-5, with no clear D. The CDR3 has 11 amino acids. The ends were cut back, 6 bases at V and 5 bases at J, with 7 bases in the middle. In germline, CDR1 is SEHNR, CDR2 FQNEAQ (reference sequence). In DNA, the CDR3 is TGTGCCAGCAGGTACGAGGAGACCCAGTACTTC. Its protein is CASRYEETQYF.

The genes are TRBV19 and TRBJ1-2, with TRBD1 matching 10 bases. This CDR3 is built from 14 residues. Germline V lookup: CDR1 LNHDA, CDR2 SQIVND (reference sequence). Trimming removed 7 bases from V and 10 bases from J; junction bases left unmatched: 12. CDR3 DNA: TGTGCCAGTATATTGACAGGGGGCTCCCATGTCTACACCTTC. Residues: CASILTGGSHVYTF. Together with reference TRBV19 and TRBJ1-2, the CDR3 gives the full variable domain: DGGITQSPKYLFRKEGQNVTLSCEQNLNHDAMYWYRQDPGQGLRLIYYSQIVNDFQKGDIAEGYSVSREKKESFPLTVTSAQKNPTAFYLCASILTGGSHVYTFGSGTRLTVV.

This clonotype was counted only a few times. J is TRBJ1-5 and V is TRBV28, with D unresolved. In germline, CDR1 is MDHEN, CDR2 SYDVKM. The CDR3 sequence is 15 residues long. Trimming removed 6 bases at V and 2 bases at J, with 14 bases between. The CDR3 sequence is CASRPRHGGNQPQHF. DNA of the CDR3: TGTGCCAGCAGGCCTCGACATGGTGGCAATCAGCCCCAGCATTTT. Full variable domain (remainder filled in from reference TRBV28 and TRBJ1-5): DVKVTQSSRYLVKRTGEKVFLECVQDMDHENMFWYRQDPGLGLRLIYFSYDVKMKEKGDIPEGYSVSREKKERFSLILESASTNQTSMYLCASRPRHGGNQPQHFGDGTRLSIL.

V and J are TRBV11-2 and TRBJ2-1, with TRBD1 matching 7 bases. CDR3 size: 13 residues. V was pared by 10 bases and J by 3 bases, with 6 bases of the junction left unmatched. Germline V CDR1 and CDR2: SGHAT, FQNNGV. The CDR3 spells CATYRGGYNEQFF. The CDR3, as DNA: TGTGCCACCTACAGGGGCGGCTACAATGAGCAGTTCTTC.

This clonotype was counted between two and nine times. The chain couples TRBV7-6 to TRBJ2-2, with TRBD2 matching 7 bases. Germline V CDR1 and CDR2: SGHVS, FNYEAQ. The ends lost 1 base at V and 4 bases at J; junction bases unmatched: 6. There are 16 residues in the CDR3. The CDR3 coding sequence is TGTGCCAGCAGCTTAGTCGGGGGGATTGTCACCGGGGAGCTGTTTTTT. Its protein product is CASSLVGGIVTGELFF.

The table lists this clonotype with many counts. The genes are TRBV7-2 and TRBJ2-3; the D gene could be TRBD1 or TRBD2 (6 bases each). In germline, CDR1 is SGHTA, CDR2 FQGNSA. The V end lost 7 bases, the J end lost 2 bases, and 13 bases lay between the germline ends. CDR3 size: 14 residues. The CDR3 bases are TGTGCCAGCAAACCGGGGGCTAACACAGATACGCAGTATTTT. Protein: CASKPGANTDTQYF.